The rows below give T cell receptor beta chains drawn from one sample of a study of CD8 T cells in ankylosing spondylitis. TCRdb fed the 5' RACE reads into MiXCR, producing one record per CDR3 protein. The sample consists of about 750,000 distinct CDR3 sequences, under 20% of them appearing once. The sequencing input was blood, either unsorted or a sorted T cell fraction (not recorded which). The source of these receptors is a male donor with ankylosing spondylitis. Each CDR3 is given with its conserved first and last residue. A D gene is named only where the DNA matches it firmly. A clone size is listed for some rows: how often the clone was seen (once, few, many), or a class if it is expanded.

D gene: TRBD2; J gene: TRBJ2-1; clone size: few; V gene: TRBV5-6; CDR3 DNA: TGTGCCAGCAGCTTATCTGCGGGAGAAGGGTTCTTC; CDR3 protein: CASSLSAGEGFF
D gene: TRBD2; J gene: TRBJ2-2; clone size: -; V gene: TRBV5-1; CDR3 DNA: TGCGCCAGCAGCTTGGGACTAGCGGGAGAGGCCGGGGAGCTGTTTTTT; CDR3 protein: CASSLGLAGEAGELFF
D gene: -; J gene: TRBJ1-2; clone size: -; V gene: TRBV5-6; CDR3 DNA: TGTGCCAGCAGCGACCCCAAGGGTGGCTACACCTTC; CDR3 protein: CASSDPKGGYTF
D gene: TRBD1; J gene: TRBJ2-7; clone size: -; V gene: TRBV6-1; CDR3 DNA: TGTGCCAGCAGCTCCACAACTGTCGGGACAGGGGTATACGAGCAGTACTTC; CDR3 protein: CASSSTTVGTGVYEQYF
D gene: -; J gene: TRBJ2-3; clone size: -; V gene: TRBV10-3; CDR3 DNA: TGTGCCATAGGGGGATCGGGCACAGATACGCAGTATTTT; CDR3 protein: CAIGGSGTDTQYF
D gene: -; J gene: TRBJ2-2; clone size: -; V gene: TRBV4-3; CDR3 DNA: TGCGCCAGCAGCCAAGAGGGGGGATACACCGGGGAGCTGTTTTTT; CDR3 protein: CASSQEGGYTGELFF
D gene: -; J gene: TRBJ1-1; clone size: -; V gene: TRBV5-1; CDR3 DNA: TGCGCCAGCAGCTTCGGAGGGGCGGCCACTGAAGCTTTCTTT; CDR3 protein: CASSFGGAATEAFF
D gene: -; J gene: TRBJ2-2; clone size: -; V gene: TRBV20-1; CDR3 DNA: TGCAGTGCTAGAGAGGGCCCAGGAAGGTGGTCCGGGGAGCTGTTTTTT; CDR3 protein: CSAREGPGRWSGELFF
D gene: TRBD1; J gene: TRBJ2-4; clone size: -; V gene: TRBV9; CDR3 DNA: TGTGCCAGCAACCGGACAGGGGAAGGAAACATTCAGTACTTC; CDR3 protein: CASNRTGEGNIQYF
D gene: TRBD1; J gene: TRBJ2-7; clone size: few; V gene: TRBV5-1; CDR3 DNA: TGCGCCAGCGCCCGGGACAGGGGGAACGAGCAGTACTTC; CDR3 protein: CASARDRGNEQYF
D gene: -; J gene: TRBJ2-1; clone size: few; V gene: TRBV7-3; CDR3 DNA: TGTGCCAGCAGCCCAAATGGGGGGGCGGGGCAGTTCTTC; CDR3 protein: CASSPNGGAGQFF
D gene: -; J gene: TRBJ2-5; clone size: -; V gene: TRBV20-1; CDR3 DNA: TGCAGTGCTCGGGGAGACCAAGAGACCCAGTACTTC; CDR3 protein: CSARGDQETQYF
D gene: -; J gene: TRBJ1-2; clone size: -; V gene: TRBV12-3/TRBV12-4; CDR3 DNA: TGTGCCAGCAGTTTGGGGCTATGGGACCTTAACTATGGCTACACCTTC; CDR3 protein: CASSLGLWDLNYGYTF
D gene: -; J gene: TRBJ2-3; clone size: -; V gene: TRBV4-1; CDR3 DNA: TGCGCCAGCAGCCGAGAGTTCCCTAGCACAGATACGCAGTATTTT; CDR3 protein: CASSREFPSTDTQYF
D gene: -; J gene: TRBJ1-2; clone size: -; V gene: TRBV3-1; CDR3 DNA: TGTGCCAGCAGCCCTCTGGACAACCCGAACTATGGCTACACCTTC; CDR3 protein: CASSPLDNPNYGYTF
D gene: -; J gene: TRBJ2-1; clone size: few; V gene: TRBV7-2; CDR3 DNA: TGTGCCACCCGGGGGGCAGGGTTGACCTACAATGAGCAGTTCTTC; CDR3 protein: CATRGAGLTYNEQFF
D gene: -; J gene: TRBJ2-7; clone size: -; V gene: TRBV3-1; CDR3 DNA: TGTGCCAGCAGCCAAGGGCCAGGGGGGGCGCTTTACGAGCAGTACTTC; CDR3 protein: CASSQGPGGALYEQYF